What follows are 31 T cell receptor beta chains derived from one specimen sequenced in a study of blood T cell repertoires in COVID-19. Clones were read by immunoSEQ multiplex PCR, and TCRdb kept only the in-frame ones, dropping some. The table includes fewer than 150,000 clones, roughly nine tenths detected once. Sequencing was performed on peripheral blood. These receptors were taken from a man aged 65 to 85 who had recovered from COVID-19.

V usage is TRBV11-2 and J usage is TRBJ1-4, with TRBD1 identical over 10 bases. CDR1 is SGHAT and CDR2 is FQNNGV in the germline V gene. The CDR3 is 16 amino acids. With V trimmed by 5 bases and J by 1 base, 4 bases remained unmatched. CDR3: CASSAGTGVTNEKLFF. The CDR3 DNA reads TGTGCCAGCAGCGCCGGGACAGGGGTAACTAATGAAAAACTGTTTTTT.

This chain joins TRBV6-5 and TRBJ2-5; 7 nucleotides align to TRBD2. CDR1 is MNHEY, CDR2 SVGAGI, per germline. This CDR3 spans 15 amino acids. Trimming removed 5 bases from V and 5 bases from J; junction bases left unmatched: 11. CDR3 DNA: TGTGCCAGCAGTACCCGGAAGCGGGGCGGTGAGACCCAGTACTTC. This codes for CASSTRKRGGETQYF.

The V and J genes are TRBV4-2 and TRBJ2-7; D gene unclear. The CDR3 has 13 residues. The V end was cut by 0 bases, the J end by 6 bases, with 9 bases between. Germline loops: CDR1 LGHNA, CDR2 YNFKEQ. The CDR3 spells CASSQEADREQYF. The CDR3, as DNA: TGTGCCAGCAGCCAAGAAGCTGATCGCGAGCAGTACTTC.

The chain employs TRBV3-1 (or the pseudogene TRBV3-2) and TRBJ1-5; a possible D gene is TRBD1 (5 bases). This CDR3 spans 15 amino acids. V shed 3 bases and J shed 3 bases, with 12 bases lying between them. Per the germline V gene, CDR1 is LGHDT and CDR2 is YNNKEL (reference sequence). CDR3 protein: CASSQGRGSNQPQHF. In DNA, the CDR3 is TGTGCCAGCAGCCAGGGGCGGGGTTCCAATCAGCCCCAGCATTTT.

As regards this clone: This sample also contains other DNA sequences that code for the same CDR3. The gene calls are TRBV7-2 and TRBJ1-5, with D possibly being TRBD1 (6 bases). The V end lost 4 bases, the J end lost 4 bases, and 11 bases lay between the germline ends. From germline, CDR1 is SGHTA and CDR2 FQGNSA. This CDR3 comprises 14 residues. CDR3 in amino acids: CASSSTGNNQPQHF. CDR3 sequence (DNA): TGTGCCAGCAGCTCCACAGGGAATAATCAGCCCCAGCATTTT.

For the CDR3, the DNA is TGTGCCAGCAGCCAAGCAACTAGCGGGATATGGGAGACCCAGTACTTC. Protein sequence: CASSQATSGIWETQYF. The V call is TRBV3-1 (or the pseudogene TRBV3-2), the J call TRBJ2-5, with 10 bases identical to TRBD2. CDR1 and CDR2 from the germline V gene are LGHDT and YNNKEL (reference sequence). The CDR3 runs to 16 residues. With V trimmed by 1 base and J by 5 bases, 7 bases remained unmatched.

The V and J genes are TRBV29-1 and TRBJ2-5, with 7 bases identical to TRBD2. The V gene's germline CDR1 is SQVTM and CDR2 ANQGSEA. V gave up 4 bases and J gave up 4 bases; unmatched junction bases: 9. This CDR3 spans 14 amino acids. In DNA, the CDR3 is TGCAGCGTTGTCCGAGGGAGGGGAGGAGAGACCCAGTACTTC. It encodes CSVVRGRGGETQYF.

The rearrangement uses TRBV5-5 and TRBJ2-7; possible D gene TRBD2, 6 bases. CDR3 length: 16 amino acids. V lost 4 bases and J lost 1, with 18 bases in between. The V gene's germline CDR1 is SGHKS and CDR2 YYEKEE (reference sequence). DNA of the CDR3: TGTGCCAGCAGCCAACTGGACTACTTACGGTCCTACGAGCAGTACTTC. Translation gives CASSQLDYLRSYEQYF.

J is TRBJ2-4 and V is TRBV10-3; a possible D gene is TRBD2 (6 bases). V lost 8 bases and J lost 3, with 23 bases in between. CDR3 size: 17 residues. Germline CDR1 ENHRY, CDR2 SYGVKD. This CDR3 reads CAIQPGLGDSDKNIQYF. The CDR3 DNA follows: TGTGCCATCCAACCGGGACTGGGGGACTCCGACAAAAACATTCAGTACTTC.

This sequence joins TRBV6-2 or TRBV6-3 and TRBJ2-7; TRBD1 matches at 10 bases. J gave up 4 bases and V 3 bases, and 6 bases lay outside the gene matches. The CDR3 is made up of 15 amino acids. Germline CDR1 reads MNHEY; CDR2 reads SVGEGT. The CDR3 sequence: CASSYTGTGVYEQYF. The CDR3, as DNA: TGTGCCAGCAGTTATACCGGGACAGGGGTGTACGAGCAGTACTTC.

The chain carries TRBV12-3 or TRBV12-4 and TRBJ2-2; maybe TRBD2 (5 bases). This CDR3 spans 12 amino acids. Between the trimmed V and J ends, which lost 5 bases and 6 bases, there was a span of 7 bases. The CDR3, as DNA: TGTGCCAGCAGTGTCGGGGCCGGGGAGCTGTTTTTT. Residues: CASSVGAGELFF.

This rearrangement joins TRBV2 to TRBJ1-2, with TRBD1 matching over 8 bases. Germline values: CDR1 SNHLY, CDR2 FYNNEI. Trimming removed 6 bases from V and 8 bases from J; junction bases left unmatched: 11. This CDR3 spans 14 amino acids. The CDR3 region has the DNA TGTGCCAGCAGGGAGGACAGGGCGGGGAGCGGCTACACCTTC. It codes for CASREDRAGSGYTF.

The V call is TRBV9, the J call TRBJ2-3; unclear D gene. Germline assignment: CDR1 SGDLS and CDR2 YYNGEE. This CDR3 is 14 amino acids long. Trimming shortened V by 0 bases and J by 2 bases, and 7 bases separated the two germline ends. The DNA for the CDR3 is TGTGCCAGCAGCGTAGGCGTGCTCACAGATACGCAGTATTTT. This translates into CASSVGVLTDTQYF. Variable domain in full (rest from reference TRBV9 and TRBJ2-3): DSGVTQTPKHLITATGQRVTLRCSPRSGDLSVYWYQQSLDQGLQFLIQYYNGEERAKGNILERFSAQQFPDLHSELNLSSLELGDSALYFCASSVGVLTDTQYFGPGTRLTVL.

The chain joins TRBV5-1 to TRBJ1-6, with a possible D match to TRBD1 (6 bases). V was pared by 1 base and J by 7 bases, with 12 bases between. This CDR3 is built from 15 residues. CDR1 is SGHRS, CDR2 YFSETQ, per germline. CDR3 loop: CASSLSGQMNSPLHF. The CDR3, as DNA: TGCGCCAGCAGCTTGTCCGGACAGATGAATTCACCCCTCCACTTT. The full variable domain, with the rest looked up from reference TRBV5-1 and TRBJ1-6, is KAGVTQTPRYLIKTRGQQVTLSCSPISGHRSVSWYQQTPGQGLQFLFEYFSETQRNKGNFPGRFSGRQFSNSRSEMNVSTLELGDSALYLCASSLSGQMNSPLHFGNGTRLTVT.

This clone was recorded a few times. CDR3 sequence (DNA): TGTGCCAGCAGTTACTTTGGAGGGGAAGGGGAAAAACTGTTTTTT. Protein: CASSYFGGEGEKLFF. The chain links TRBV6-5 to TRBJ1-4; weak D call: TRBD1 (5 bases). Trimming stripped 1 base from V and 8 bases from J, with 14 bases between. The CDR3 has 15 amino acids. The germline CDR1 and CDR2 sequences are MNHEY and SVGAGI.

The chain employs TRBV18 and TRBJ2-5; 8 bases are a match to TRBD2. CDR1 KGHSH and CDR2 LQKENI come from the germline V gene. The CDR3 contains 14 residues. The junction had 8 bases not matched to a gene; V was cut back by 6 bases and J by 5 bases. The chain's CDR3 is CASSISAGDETQYF. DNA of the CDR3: TGTGCCAGCTCCATATCAGCGGGAGATGAGACCCAGTACTTC.

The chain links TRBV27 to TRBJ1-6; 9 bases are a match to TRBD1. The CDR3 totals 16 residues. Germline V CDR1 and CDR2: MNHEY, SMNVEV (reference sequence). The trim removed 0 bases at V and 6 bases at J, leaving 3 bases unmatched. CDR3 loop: CASSLSTGGGNSPLHF. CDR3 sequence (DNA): TGTGCCAGCAGTTTATCTACAGGGGGCGGTAATTCACCCCTCCACTTT.

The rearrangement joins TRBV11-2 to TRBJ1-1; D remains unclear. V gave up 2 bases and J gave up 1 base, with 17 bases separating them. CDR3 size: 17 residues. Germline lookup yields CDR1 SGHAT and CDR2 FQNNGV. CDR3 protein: CASSLLIRSAGNTEAFF. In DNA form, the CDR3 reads TGTGCCAGCAGCTTACTAATCAGGTCGGCGGGGAACACTGAAGCTTTCTTT.

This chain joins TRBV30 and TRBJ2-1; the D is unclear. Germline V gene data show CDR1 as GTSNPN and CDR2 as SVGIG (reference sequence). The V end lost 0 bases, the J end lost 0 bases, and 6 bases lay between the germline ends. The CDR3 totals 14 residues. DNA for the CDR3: TGTGCCTGGAGTGTAGTCGGCTCCTACAATGAGCAGTTCTTC. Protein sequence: CAWSVVGSYNEQFF.

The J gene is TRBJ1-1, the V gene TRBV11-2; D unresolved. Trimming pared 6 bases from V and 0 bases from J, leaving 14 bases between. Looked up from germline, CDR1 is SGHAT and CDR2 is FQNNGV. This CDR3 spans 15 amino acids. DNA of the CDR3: TGTGCCAGCAGATATAGAGGAGGCCTGAACACTGAAGCTTTCTTT. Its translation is CASRYRGGLNTEAFF.

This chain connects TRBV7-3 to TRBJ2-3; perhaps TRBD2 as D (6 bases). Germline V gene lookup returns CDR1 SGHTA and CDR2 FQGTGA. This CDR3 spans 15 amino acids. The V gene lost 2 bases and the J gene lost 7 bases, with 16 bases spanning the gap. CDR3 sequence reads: CASSLLGGYANTQYF. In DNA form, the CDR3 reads TGTGCCAGCAGCTTACTGGGGGGTTACGCGAATACGCAGTATTTT. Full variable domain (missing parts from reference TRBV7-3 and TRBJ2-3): GAGVSQTPSNKVTEKGKYVELRCDPISGHTALYWYRQSLGQGPEFLIYFQGTGAADDSGLPNDRFFAVRPEGSVSTLKIQRTERGDSAVYLCASSLLGGYANTQYFGPGTRLTVL.

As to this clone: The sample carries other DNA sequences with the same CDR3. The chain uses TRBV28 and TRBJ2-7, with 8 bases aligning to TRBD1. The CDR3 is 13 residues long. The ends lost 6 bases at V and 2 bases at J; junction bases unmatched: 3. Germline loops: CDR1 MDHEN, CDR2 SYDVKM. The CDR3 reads CASRRTGPYEQYF. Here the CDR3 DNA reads TGTGCCAGCAGACGGACAGGGCCCTACGAGCAGTACTTC. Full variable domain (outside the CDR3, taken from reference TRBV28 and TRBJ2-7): DVKVTQSSRYLVKRTGEKVFLECVQDMDHENMFWYRQDPGLGLRLIYFSYDVKMKEKGDIPEGYSVSREKKERFSLILESASTNQTSMYLCASRRTGPYEQYFGPGTRLTVT.

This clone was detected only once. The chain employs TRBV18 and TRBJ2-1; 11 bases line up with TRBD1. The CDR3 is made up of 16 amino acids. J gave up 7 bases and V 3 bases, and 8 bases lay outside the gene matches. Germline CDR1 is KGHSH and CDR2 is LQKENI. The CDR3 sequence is CASSPRAGQGANEQFF. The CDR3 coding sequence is TGTGCCAGCTCACCCCGAGCAGGACAGGGGGCGAATGAGCAGTTCTTC.

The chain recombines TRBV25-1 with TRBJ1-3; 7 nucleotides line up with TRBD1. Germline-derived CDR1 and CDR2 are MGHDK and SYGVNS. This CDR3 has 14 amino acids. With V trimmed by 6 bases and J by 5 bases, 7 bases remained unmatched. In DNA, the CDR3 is TGTGCCAGCAGCGCTGACAGGGCTCGAAACACCATATATTTT. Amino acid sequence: CASSADRARNTIYF.

The CDR3: CASSVRQGWETQYF. The CDR3 nucleotides read TGTGCCAGCAGCGTCCGACAGGGTTGGGAGACCCAGTACTTC. The chain joins TRBV7-2 to TRBJ2-5; TRBD1 aligns across 7 bases. V was clipped by 5 bases and J by 5 bases; unmatched bases: 8. The CDR3 extends over 14 amino acids. Germline-derived CDR1 and CDR2 are SGHTA and FQGNSA.

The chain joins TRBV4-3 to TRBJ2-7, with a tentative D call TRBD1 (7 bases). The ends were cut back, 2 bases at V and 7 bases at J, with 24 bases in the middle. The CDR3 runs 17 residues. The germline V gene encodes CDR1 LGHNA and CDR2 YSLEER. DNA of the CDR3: TGCGCCAGCAGCCAACAACACGGGAGACAGGGCCTCGGTGAGCAGTACTTC. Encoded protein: CASSQQHGRQGLGEQYF.

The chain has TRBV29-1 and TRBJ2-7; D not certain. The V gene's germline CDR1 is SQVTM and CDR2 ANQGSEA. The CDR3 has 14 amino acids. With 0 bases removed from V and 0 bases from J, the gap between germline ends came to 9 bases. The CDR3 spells CSVEDRHRSYEQYF. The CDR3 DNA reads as TGCAGCGTTGAAGACCGACATCGCTCCTACGAGCAGTACTTC.

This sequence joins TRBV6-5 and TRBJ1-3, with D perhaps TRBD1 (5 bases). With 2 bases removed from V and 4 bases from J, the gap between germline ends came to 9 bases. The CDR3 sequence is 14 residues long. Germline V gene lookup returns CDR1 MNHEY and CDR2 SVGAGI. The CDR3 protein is CASSYRGVGNTIYF. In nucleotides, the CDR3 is TGTGCCAGCAGTTACCGGGGGGTCGGAAACACCATATATTTT.

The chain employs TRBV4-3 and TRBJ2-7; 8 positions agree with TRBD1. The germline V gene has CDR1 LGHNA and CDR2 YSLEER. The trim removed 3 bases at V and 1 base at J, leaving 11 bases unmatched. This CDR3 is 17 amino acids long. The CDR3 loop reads CASSQLTTGTGSYEQYF. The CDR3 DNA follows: TGCGCCAGCAGCCAGCTCACGACCGGGACAGGTTCCTACGAGCAGTACTTC.

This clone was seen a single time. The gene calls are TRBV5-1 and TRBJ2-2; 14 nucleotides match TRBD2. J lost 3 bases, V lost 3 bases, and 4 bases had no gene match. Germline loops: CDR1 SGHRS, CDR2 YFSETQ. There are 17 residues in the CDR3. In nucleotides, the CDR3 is TGCGCCAGCAGCTACGGGACTAGCGGGGGTTACACCGGGGAGCTGTTTTTT. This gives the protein CASSYGTSGGYTGELFF. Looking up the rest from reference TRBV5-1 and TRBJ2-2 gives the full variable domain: KAGVTQTPRYLIKTRGQQVTLSCSPISGHRSVSWYQQTPGQGLQFLFEYFSETQRNKGNFPGRFSGRQFSNSRSEMNVSTLELGDSALYLCASSYGTSGGYTGELFFGEGSRLTVL.

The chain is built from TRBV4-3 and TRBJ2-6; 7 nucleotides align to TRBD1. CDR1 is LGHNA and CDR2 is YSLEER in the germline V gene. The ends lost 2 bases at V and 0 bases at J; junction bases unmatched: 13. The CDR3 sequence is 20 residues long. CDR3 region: CASSQYATGPSYSGANVLTF. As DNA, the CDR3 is TGCGCCAGCAGCCAATACGCGACAGGGCCTTCTTACTCTGGGGCCAACGTCCTGACTTTC.